What follows is one T cell receptor (beta chain) and its context. Its specificity is unknown. These data come from a study of cytomegalovirus exposure and HLA in healthy donors. Across the study: A preliminary data release comprised approximately 85 million unique TCRs obtained from HLA-typed donors. Study-wide findings and caveats: A prior analysis recorded that most TCR beta V segments were productive about 90% or about 30% of the time. Later analysis identified a missense DCLRE1C variant that was linked to TCR beta V- and J-gene trimming.

60 Vbeta and 13 Jbeta primers were used in PCR. Generated by immunoSEQ multiplex PCR, the TCRdb table keeps only in-frame clones and is missing some. The data hold around 180,000 clones, with 80% to 85% observed a single time. Germline V gene data show CDR1 as KGHSH and CDR2 as LQKENI. The CDR3 sequence is 15 residues long. V shed 3 bases and J shed 8 bases, with 19 bases lying between them. The clonotype comes from a boy younger than 18 in good health and CMV-seronegative. The sample was PBMCs. J is TRBJ1-2 and V is TRBV18, with D tentatively TRBD1 (6 bases). The CDR3 here is CASSPYGSDSWGYTF. CDR3 sequence (DNA): TGTGCCAGCTCACCTTATGGCTCGGACAGTTGGGGCTACACCTTC.